This T cell receptor (beta chain) was sequenced for a study of blood T cell repertoires in COVID-19. Study summary: Samples of COVID-19 (acute and convalescent) were obtained from the United States, Italy and Spain. T cells, B-cell-depleted T cells, or PBMCs provided the cDNA or gDNA that served as material.

This CDR3 has 15 amino acids. Trimming cost V 2 bases and J 1 base, with 7 bases left between them. Germline CDR1 reads SGHRS; CDR2 reads YFSETQ. This clone has just a few counts. The authors' processing: Nucleated cell number was recorded as an estimate derived from reference gene primer amplification. Profiling relied on immunoSEQ multiplex PCR, and the TCRdb table lists in-frame clones only, not all of them. For V, J and clone size, that table is used; D and trimming come from the DNA. The sample yields approximately 190,000 clones, around four fifths seen once. The origin of this receptor is a woman in her 30s with acute or convalescent COVID-19. Source material: peripheral blood. V is TRBV5-1 and J is TRBJ1-6; the D gene is possibly TRBD1 (6 bases). The CDR3 loop is CASSLQGSYNSPLHF. CDR3 DNA sequence: TGCGCCAGCAGCTTACAGGGTTCCTATAATTCACCCCTCCACTTT.